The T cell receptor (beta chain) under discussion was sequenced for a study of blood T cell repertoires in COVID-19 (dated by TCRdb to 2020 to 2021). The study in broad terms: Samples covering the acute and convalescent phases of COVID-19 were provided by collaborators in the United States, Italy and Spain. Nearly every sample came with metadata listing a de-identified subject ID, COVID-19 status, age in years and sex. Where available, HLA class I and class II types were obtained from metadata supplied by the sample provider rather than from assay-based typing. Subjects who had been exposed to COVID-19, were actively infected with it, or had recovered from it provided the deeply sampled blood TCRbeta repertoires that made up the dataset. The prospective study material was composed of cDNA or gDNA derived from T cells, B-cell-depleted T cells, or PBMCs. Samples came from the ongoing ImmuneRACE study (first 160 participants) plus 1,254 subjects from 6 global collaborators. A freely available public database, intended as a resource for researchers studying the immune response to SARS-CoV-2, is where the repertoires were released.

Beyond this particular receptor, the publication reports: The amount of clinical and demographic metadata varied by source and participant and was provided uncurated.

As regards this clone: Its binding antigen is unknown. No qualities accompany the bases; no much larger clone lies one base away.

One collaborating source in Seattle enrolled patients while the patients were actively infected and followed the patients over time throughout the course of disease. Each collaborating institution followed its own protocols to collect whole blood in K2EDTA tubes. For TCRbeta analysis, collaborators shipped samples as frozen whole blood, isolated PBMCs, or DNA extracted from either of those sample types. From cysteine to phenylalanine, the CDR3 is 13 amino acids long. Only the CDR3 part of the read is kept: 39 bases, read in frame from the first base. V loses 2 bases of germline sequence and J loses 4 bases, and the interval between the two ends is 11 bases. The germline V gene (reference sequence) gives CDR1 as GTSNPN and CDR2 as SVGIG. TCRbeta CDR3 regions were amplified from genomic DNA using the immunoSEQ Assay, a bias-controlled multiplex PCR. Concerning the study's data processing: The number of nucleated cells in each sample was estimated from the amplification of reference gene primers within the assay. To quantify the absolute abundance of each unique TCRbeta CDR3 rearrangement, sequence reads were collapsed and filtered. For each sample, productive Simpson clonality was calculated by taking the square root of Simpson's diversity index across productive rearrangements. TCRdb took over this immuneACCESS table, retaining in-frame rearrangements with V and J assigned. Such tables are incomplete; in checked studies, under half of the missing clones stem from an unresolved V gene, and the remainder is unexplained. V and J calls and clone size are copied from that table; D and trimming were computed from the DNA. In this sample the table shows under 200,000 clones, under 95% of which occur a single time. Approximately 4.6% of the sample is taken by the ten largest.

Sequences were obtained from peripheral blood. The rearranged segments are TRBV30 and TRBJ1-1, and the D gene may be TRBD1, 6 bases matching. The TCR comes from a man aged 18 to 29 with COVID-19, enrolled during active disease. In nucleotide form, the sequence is TGTGCCTGGAGTCTAGGGGGGGCCACTGAAGCTTTCTTT. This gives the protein CAWSLGGATEAFF.